This is a list of T cell receptor beta chains from one sample in a study of control samples from healthy donors and cancer patients. Sequenced by immunoSEQ multiplex PCR; TCRdb stores in-frame clones only, minus some. Among approximately 87,000 clones listed, 86% were seen once. Sequencing was done on a sample of blood. These TCRs come from a woman in her 50s in good health. Both conserved end residues are part of each CDR3. D genes are given only for firm matches. Some rows have no size entry. The others give once, few or many, or a class for an expanded clone.

d_gene | abundance | j_gene | v_gene | CDR3aa | CDR3nt
TRBD2 | NA | TRBJ2-5 | TRBV5-6 | CASSSPPSGLPQYF | TGTGCCAGCAGCTCCCCACCTAGCGGGCTGCCCCAGTACTTC
NA | NA | TRBJ2-5 | TRBV9 | CASSRGGRDKETQYF | TGTGCCAGCAGCCGGGGTGGGCGGGACAAAGAGACCCAGTACTTC
NA | once | TRBJ2-4 | TRBV5-6 | CASSLGAGGRLMDKNIQYF | TGTGCCAGCAGCTTGGGTGCTGGGGGGAGATTGATGGACAAAAACATTCAGTACTTC
NA | NA | TRBJ2-2 | TRBV5-1 | CASSLRQDLTGELFF | TGCGCCAGCAGCTTGCGACAGGACCTCACCGGGGAGCTGTTTTTT
TRBD2 | NA | TRBJ2-7 | TRBV18 | CASSGRTSGSSYEQYF | TGTGCCAGCTCAGGCAGGACTAGCGGGAGCTCCTACGAGCAGTACTTC
NA | NA | TRBJ1-1 | TRBV5-1 | CASSLVGVTEAFF | TGCGCCAGCAGCTTGGTCGGAGTGACTGAAGCTTTCTTT
TRBD1 | NA | TRBJ1-2 | TRBV5-1 | CASSLGQGAYGYTF | TGCGCCAGCAGCTTGGGACAGGGAGCCTATGGCTACACCTTC
TRBD2 | NA | TRBJ2-5 | TRBV9 | CASSVVGGGAQETQYF | TGTGCCAGCAGCGTAGTAGGCGGGGGGGCCCAAGAGACCCAGTACTTC
NA | NA | TRBJ2-3 | TRBV6-5 | CASRKTEADTQYF | TGTGCCAGCAGGAAGACGGAGGCAGATACGCAGTATTTT
TRBD1 | NA | TRBJ1-2 | TRBV27 | CASSYTGVGGYTF | TGTGCCAGCAGTTATACAGGGGTGGGGGGCTACACCTTC
NA | NA | TRBJ1-5 | TRBV18 | CASSPTRQISNQPQHF | TGTGCCAGCTCCCCGACTCGACAGATTAGCAATCAGCCCCAGCATTTT
TRBD1 | NA | TRBJ1-2 | TRBV2 | CASSAGGTGSYGYTF | TGTGCCAGCAGTGCTGGAGGGACAGGTTCCTATGGCTACACCTTC
NA | NA | TRBJ1-2 | TRBV4-3 | CASSQVPPEFGGYTF | TGCGCCAGCAGCCAAGTCCCGCCGGAGTTCGGGGGCTACACCTTC
NA | NA | TRBJ1-1 | TRBV25-1 | CASSEGLAGARGEAFF | TGTGCCAGCAGTGAAGGCCTCGCCGGGGCCAGGGGTGAAGCTTTCTTT
NA | NA | TRBJ2-5 | TRBV5-1 | CASSWGGATLQTQYF | TGCGCCAGCAGCTGGGGGGGGGCCACCCTTCAGACCCAGTACTTC
NA | few | TRBJ2-3 | TRBV14 | CASSPENTDTQYF | TGTGCCAGCAGCCCAGAAAACACAGATACGCAGTATTTT
NA | NA | TRBJ1-3 | TRBV7-7 | CASSITLGPRPGNTIYF | TGTGCCAGCAGCATTACCCTCGGCCCCAGGCCTGGAAACACCATATATTTT
NA | NA | TRBJ1-1 | TRBV7-8 | CASSLSMNTEAFF | TGTGCCAGCAGCTTAAGCATGAACACTGAAGCTTTCTTT
NA | NA | TRBJ1-3 | TRBV6-6 | CASSYSAGGTGNTIYF | TGTGCCAGCAGTTACTCGGCGGGGGGGACTGGAAACACCATATATTTT
TRBD2 | NA | TRBJ2-3 | TRBV7-9 | CASSRSGGGSTDTQYF | TGTGCCAGCAGCAGGAGCGGGGGGGGTTCTACAGATACGCAGTATTTT
NA | NA | TRBJ2-3 | TRBV7-9 | CASSARGTQYF | TGTGCCAGCAGCGCTCGAGGGACACAGTATTTT
TRBD1 | NA | TRBJ2-1 | TRBV3-1/TRBV3-2 | CASSQRTGGSYNEQFF | TGTGCCAGCAGCCAACGGACAGGGGGCTCCTACAATGAGCAGTTCTTC
NA | NA | TRBJ1-6 | TRBV19 | CASSQEGSPLHF | TGTGCCAGTAGCCAGGAGGGGTCACCCCTCCACTTT
TRBD1 | NA | TRBJ2-7 | TRBV28 | CASSPGTGGSYEQYF | TGTGCCAGCAGTCCCGGGACAGGGGGCAGCTACGAGCAGTACTTC
TRBD1 | NA | TRBJ1-2 | TRBV29-1 | CSVVNLQGADGYTF | TGCAGCGTTGTGAACCTCCAGGGGGCTGACGGCTACACCTTC
NA | NA | TRBJ1-1 | TRBV5-5 | CASSLYREGMNTEAFF | TGTGCCAGCAGCTTGTACCGGGAAGGGATGAACACTGAAGCTTTCTTT
NA | NA | TRBJ2-2 | TRBV27 | CASSLRTGELFF | TGTGCCAGCAGTTTACGCACCGGGGAGCTGTTTTTT
TRBD2 | few | TRBJ2-5 | TRBV13 | CASSLGLAGAETQYF | TGTGCCAGCAGCTTAGGTCTAGCGGGAGCTGAGACCCAGTACTTC
NA | once | TRBJ2-3 | TRBV4-1 | CASSVRVTDTQYF | TGCGCCAGCAGCGTTCGGGTGACAGATACGCAGTATTTT
NA | NA | TRBJ1-1 | TRBV20-1 | CSAGAALEAFF | TGCAGTGCTGGGGCGGCGCTTGAAGCTTTCTTT
TRBD2 | NA | TRBJ2-3 | TRBV18 | CASSPWLAGSTDTQYF | TGTGCCAGCTCACCATGGCTAGCGGGGAGCACAGATACGCAGTATTTT
TRBD1 | once | TRBJ1-2 | TRBV19 | CASSSDREGYGYTF | TGTGCCAGTAGTAGCGACAGGGAGGGCTATGGCTACACCTTC
NA | NA | TRBJ1-1 | TRBV19 | CASSFTAVIMNTEAFF | TGTGCCAGTAGTTTCACAGCCGTAATCATGAACACTGAAGCTTTCTTT
NA | once | TRBJ1-2 | TRBV7-9 | CASSTQGNYGYTF | TGTGCCAGCAGTACCCAGGGTAACTATGGCTACACCTTC
NA | once | TRBJ1-2 | TRBV25-1 | CASSEYVTHGYTF | TGTGCCAGCAGTGAATACGTGACCCATGGCTACACCTTC
NA | NA | TRBJ1-4 | TRBV28 | CASSRQGTQEKLFF | TGTGCCAGCAGTCGTCAGGGGACACAGGAAAAACTGTTTTTT